The 14 T cell receptor beta chains listed next were all sequenced from one sample in a study of cytomegalovirus exposure and HLA in healthy donors. PCR was performed using 60 Vbeta and 13 Jbeta primers. Measured with immunoSEQ multiplex PCR; TCRdb has only the in-frame clones, and not every one. The table includes over 150,000 clones, more than 60% detected once. The sample taken for sequencing was PBMCs. All receptors derive from a woman aged 60-75 years in good health and CMV-seropositive.

This clone was detected only once. V usage is TRBV28 and J usage is TRBJ2-3; TRBD2 is a possible D gene (6 bases). Germline loops: CDR1 MDHEN, CDR2 SYDVKM. The length of the CDR3 is 13 residues. V lost 7 bases to trimming and J lost 0 bases, with 8 bases between them. CDR3 bases: TGTGCCAGCAATGGAGGGAGCACAGATACGCAGTATTTT. It encodes CASNGGSTDTQYF. Based on the CDR3 plus reference TRBV28 and TRBJ2-3, the full variable domain is DVKVTQSSRYLVKRTGEKVFLECVQDMDHENMFWYRQDPGLGLRLIYFSYDVKMKEKGDIPEGYSVSREKKERFSLILESASTNQTSMYLCASNGGSTDTQYFGPGTRLTVL.

J is TRBJ1-5 and V is TRBV7-9; 7 bases are a match to TRBD1. Germline V gene sequence: CDR1 SEHNR, CDR2 FQNEAQ (reference sequence). The CDR3 length is 14 residues. V lost 2 bases, J lost 4 bases, and 2 bases stayed unmatched. The CDR3 DNA reads as TGTGCCAGCAGCTTACCAGGGGGGAATCAGCCCCAGCATTTT. Its translation is CASSLPGGNQPQHF.

V gene TRBV29-1 combines with J gene TRBJ1-5; D not resolved. The CDR3 contains 12 residues. Germline CDR1 is SQVTM and CDR2 is ANQGSEA. Between the trimmed V and J ends, which lost 7 bases and 0 bases, there was a span of 7 bases. CDR3 sequence: CSATYSNQPQHF. CDR3 nucleotide sequence: TGCAGCGCCACCTATAGCAATCAGCCCCAGCATTTT.

The chain uses TRBV19 and TRBJ1-2; the match to TRBD1 covers 9 bases. J lost 7 bases, V lost 4 bases, and 10 bases had no gene match. This CDR3 comprises 15 residues. Germline V lookup: CDR1 LNHDA, CDR2 SQIVND (reference sequence). The CDR3 protein is CASSTGQGPGSGYTF. The CDR3 DNA reads TGTGCCAGTAGTACCGGACAGGGGCCCGGGTCTGGCTACACCTTC.

The chain links TRBV6-5 to TRBJ2-1; 7 bases fit TRBD1. After removal of 3 bases from V and 6 bases from J, the junction contained 5 bases not matched to a gene. Germline-derived CDR1 and CDR2 are MNHEY and SVGAGI. This CDR3 has 14 amino acids. Here the CDR3 reads CASSYLQGSNEQFF. In nucleotides, the CDR3 is TGTGCCAGCAGTTATCTACAGGGGAGCAATGAGCAGTTCTTC.

The chain uses TRBV19 and TRBJ1-2; TRBD1 matches at 7 bases. Germline CDR1 is LNHDA and CDR2 is SQIVND (reference sequence). J was trimmed by 11 bases and V by 6 bases; bases with no gene match: 9. The CDR3 runs 12 residues. The CDR3 region has the DNA TGTGCCAGTAGCCCGGGACAGTCAAGGTACACCTTC. It codes for CASSPGQSRYTF.

This sequence joins TRBV4-1 and TRBJ2-7; D perhaps matches TRBD1 (7 bases). Germline V gives CDR1 MGHRA, CDR2 YSYEKL. Trimming pared 1 base from V and 6 bases from J, leaving 13 bases between. This CDR3 is 14 amino acids long. The CDR3 is CASSQGGRGAEQYF. CDR3 sequence (DNA): TGCGCCAGCAGCCAAGGGGGCAGGGGGGCCGAGCAGTACTTC.

As DNA, the CDR3 is TGCGCCAGCAGCTGGGAGCAGGGGGCCATGAACACTGAAGCTTTCTTT. Protein sequence: CASSWEQGAMNTEAFF. V and J are TRBV5-1 and TRBJ1-1; TRBD1 matches 8 bases. Germline V gives CDR1 SGHRS, CDR2 YFSETQ. The CDR3 loop spans 16 amino acids. V gave up 3 bases and J gave up 0 bases; unmatched junction bases: 7.

The J gene is TRBJ2-7, the V gene TRBV6-5; D is ambiguous. Germline assignment: CDR1 MNHEY and CDR2 SVGAGI. CDR3 length: 14 residues. V lost 0 bases, J lost 3 bases, and 9 bases lay in between. CDR3 residues: CASSYSSRSYEQYF. CDR3 DNA sequence: TGTGCCAGCAGTTACTCGAGTAGGAGCTACGAGCAGTACTTC.

The chain recombines TRBV19 with TRBJ1-6; 10 nucleotides agree with TRBD1. The CDR3 has 16 amino acids. The germline CDR1 and CDR2 sequences are LNHDA and SQIVND (reference sequence). Trimming removed 7 bases from V and 9 bases from J; junction bases left unmatched: 12. DNA for the CDR3: TGTGCCAGTACCGATCTTTCCGGGACAGGGGTTTCACCCCTCCACTTT. Translating gives CASTDLSGTGVSPLHF.

The table lists this clone with a few counts. V is TRBV30 and J is TRBJ2-5; D is possibly TRBD1 (5 bases). Looked up from germline, CDR1 is GTSNPN and CDR2 is SVGIG (reference sequence). Trimming took off 3 bases at V and 4 bases at J, with 12 bases between the two ends. This CDR3 region has 13 residues. CDR3 region: CAWRLAGRETQYF. CDR3 coding DNA: TGTGCCTGGAGGCTCGCAGGGCGAGAGACCCAGTACTTC.

This chain joins TRBV28 and TRBJ1-2; tentative D call: TRBD1 (6 bases). V gave up 7 bases and J gave up 6 bases, with 15 bases separating them. The V gene's germline CDR1 is MDHEN and CDR2 SYDVKM. CDR3 length: 13 amino acids. CDR3 residues: CASKTGRGHGYTF. The CDR3 DNA reads TGTGCCAGCAAGACGGGCAGGGGCCATGGCTACACCTTC.

This chain links TRBV4-1 with TRBJ1-1; 7 nucleotides line up with TRBD1. V gave up 1 base and J gave up 0 bases; unmatched junction bases: 14. The CDR3 sequence is 19 residues long. From germline, CDR1 is MGHRA and CDR2 YSYEKL. CDR3 protein: CASSQGGQLSRLMNTEAFF. The CDR3 nucleotides read TGCGCCAGCAGCCAAGGGGGACAGCTCTCCCGTCTAATGAACACTGAAGCTTTCTTT.

The chain joins TRBV7-2 to TRBJ2-1; 7 nucleotides match TRBD1. V lost 3 bases, J lost 5 bases, and 1 base stayed unmatched. Germline V gene data show CDR1 as SGHTA and CDR2 as FQGNSA. This CDR3 spans 13 amino acids. The CDR3: CASSLTGNNEQFF. The CDR3 DNA sequence: TGTGCCAGCAGCTTGACAGGGAACAATGAGCAGTTCTTC.